There are many counts of the clone carrying this T cell receptor (beta chain). Its antigen is undetermined. Additional DNA sequences in this sample encode the identical CDR3. The sample is drawn from a study of shared clonotypes between healthy human individuals. Overall study findings and caveats: Naive CD4 clonotype sharing across several donors was about 5%. What naive subsets generally showed was a larger estimated richness than memory subsets showed. Non-shared clonotypes showed lower generation probabilities than clonotypes common to all four donors.

The split of CD4+ cells yielded CD45RA+ naive and CD45RA-negative memory subsets. Data came from immunoSEQ multiplex PCR; TCRdb stores just in-frame clones and leaves some out. The profile covers about 1 million clones, with about 70% appearing a single time and about 1.5% taken by the ten largest. The CDR3 runs 15 residues. Per the germline V gene, CDR1 is SGDLS and CDR2 is YYNGEE. V gave up 0 bases and J gave up 0 bases, with 10 bases separating them. The sequence was obtained from a man younger than 35 in good health. The J gene is TRBJ2-7, the V gene TRBV9; tentative D call: TRBD2 (5 bases). The material sequenced was memory CD4+ T cells sorted from blood. Subset in this sample: CD45RA-negative fraction. CDR3 coding DNA: TGTGCCAGCAGCGTAGACGGGGTAACCTCCTACGAGCAGTACTTC. It yields the protein CASSVDGVTSYEQYF.